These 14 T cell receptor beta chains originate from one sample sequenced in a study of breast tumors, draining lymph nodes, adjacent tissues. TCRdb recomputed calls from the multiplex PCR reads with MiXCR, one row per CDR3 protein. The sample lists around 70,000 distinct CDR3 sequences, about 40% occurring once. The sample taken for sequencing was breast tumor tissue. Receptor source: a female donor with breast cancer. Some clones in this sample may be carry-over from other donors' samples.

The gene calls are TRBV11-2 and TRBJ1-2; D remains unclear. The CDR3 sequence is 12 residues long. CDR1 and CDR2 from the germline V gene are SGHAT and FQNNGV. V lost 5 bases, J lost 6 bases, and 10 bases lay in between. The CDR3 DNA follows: TGTGCCAGCAGCAAAAACTGCCATGGCTACACCTTC. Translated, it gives CASSKNCHGYTF.

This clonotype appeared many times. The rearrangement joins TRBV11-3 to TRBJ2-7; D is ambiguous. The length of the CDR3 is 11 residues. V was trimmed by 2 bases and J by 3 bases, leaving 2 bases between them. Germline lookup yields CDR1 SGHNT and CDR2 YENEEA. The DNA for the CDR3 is TGTGCCAGCAGCTTAATCTACGAGCAGTACTTC. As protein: CASSLIYEQYF.

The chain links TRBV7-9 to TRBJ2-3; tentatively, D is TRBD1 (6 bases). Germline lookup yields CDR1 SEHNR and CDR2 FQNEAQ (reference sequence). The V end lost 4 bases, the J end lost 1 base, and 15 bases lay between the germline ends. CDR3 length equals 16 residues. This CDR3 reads CASSSGKGEGTDTQYF. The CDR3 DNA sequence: TGTGCCAGCAGCTCGGGCAAGGGGGAAGGCACAGATACGCAGTATTTT.

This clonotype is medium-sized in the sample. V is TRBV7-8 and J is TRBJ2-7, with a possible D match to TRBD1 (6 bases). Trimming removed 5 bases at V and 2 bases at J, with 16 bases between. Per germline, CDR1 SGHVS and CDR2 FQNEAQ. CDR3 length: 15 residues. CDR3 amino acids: CASSGEGQGPYEQYF. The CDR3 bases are TGTGCCAGCAGCGGAGAGGGACAAGGACCCTACGAGCAGTACTTC.

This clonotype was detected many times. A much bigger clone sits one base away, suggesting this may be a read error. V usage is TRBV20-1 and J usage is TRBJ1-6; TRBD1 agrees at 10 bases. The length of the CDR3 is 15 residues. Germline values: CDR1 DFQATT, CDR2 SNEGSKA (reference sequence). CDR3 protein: CSVQTGGGYTSPLHF. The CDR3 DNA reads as TGCAGTGTCCAGACAGGGGGCGGCTATACTTCACCCCTCCACTTT.

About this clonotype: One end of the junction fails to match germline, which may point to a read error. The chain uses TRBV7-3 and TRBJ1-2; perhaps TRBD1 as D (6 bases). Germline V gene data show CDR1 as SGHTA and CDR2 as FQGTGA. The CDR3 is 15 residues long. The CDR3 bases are TGTGCCAGCAGCTCATCGGAACAGGGACTGGGAGGCTACATCTTC. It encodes CASSSSEQGLGGYIF. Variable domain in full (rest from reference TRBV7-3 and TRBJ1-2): GAGVSQTPSNKVTEKGKYVELRCDPISGHTALYWYRQSLGQGPEFLIYFQGTGAADDSGLPNDRFFAVRPEGSVSTLKIQRTERGDSAVYLCASSSSEQGLGGYIFGSGTRLTVV.

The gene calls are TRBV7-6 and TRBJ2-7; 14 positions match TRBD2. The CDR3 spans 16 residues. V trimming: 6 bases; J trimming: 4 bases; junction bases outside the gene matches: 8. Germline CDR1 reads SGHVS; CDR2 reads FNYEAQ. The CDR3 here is CASSSGLAGVSYEQYF. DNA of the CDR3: TGTGCCAGCAGTTCGGGACTAGCGGGAGTATCTTACGAGCAGTACTTC. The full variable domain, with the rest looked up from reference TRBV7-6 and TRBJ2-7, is GAGVSQSPRYKVTKRGQDVALRCDPISGHVSLYWYRQALGQGPEFLTYFNYEAQQDKSGLPNDRFSAERPEGSISTLTIQRTEQRDSAMYRCASSSGLAGVSYEQYFGPGTRLTVT.

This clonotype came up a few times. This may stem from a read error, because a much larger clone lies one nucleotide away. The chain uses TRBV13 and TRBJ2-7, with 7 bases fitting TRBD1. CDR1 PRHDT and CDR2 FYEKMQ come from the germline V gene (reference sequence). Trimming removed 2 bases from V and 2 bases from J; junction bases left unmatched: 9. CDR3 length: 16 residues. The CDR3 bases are TGTGCCAGCAGCTTACAGGGTACAGGGGAGACCTACGAGCAGTACTTC. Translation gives CASSLQGTGETYEQYF.

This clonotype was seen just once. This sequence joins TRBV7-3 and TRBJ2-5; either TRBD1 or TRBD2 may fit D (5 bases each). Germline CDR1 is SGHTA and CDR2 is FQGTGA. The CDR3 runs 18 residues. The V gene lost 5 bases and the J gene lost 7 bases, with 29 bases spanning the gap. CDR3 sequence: CASSHPTPGGILFATQYF. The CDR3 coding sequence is TGTGCCAGCAGCCATCCAACTCCTGGGGGTATATTGTTTGCGACCCAGTACTTC.

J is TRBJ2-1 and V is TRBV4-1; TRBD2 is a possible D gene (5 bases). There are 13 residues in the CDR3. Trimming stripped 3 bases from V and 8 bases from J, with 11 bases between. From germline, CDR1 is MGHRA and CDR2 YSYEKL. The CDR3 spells CASSHSNGDEQFF. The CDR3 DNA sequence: TGCGCCAGCAGCCATTCAAACGGGGATGAGCAGTTCTTC.

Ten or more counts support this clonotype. The CDR3 spells CASSSRMDEQYF. As DNA, the CDR3 is TGTGCCAGCAGCTCAAGAATGGACGAGCAGTACTTC. The gene calls are TRBV7-6 and TRBJ2-7; D gene uncertain. Deletions cut 4 bases from V and 5 bases from J, with 9 bases between. The length of the CDR3 is 12 residues. CDR1 SGHVS and CDR2 FNYEAQ come from the germline V gene.

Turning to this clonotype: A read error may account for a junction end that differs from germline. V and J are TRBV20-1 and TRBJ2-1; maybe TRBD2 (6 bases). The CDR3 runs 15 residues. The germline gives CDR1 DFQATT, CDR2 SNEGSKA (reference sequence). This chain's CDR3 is CSARDPPLAAVEQFF. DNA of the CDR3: TGCAGTGCTAGAGATCCGCCCTTAGCGGCGGTTGAGCAATTCTTC.

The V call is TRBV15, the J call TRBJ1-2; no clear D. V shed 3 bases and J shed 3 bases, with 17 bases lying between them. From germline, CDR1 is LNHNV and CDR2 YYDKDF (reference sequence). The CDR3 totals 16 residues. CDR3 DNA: TGTGCCACCAGCAGTTTTCACGGCCTCGCTGACTATGGCTACACCTTC. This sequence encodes CATSSFHGLADYGYTF.

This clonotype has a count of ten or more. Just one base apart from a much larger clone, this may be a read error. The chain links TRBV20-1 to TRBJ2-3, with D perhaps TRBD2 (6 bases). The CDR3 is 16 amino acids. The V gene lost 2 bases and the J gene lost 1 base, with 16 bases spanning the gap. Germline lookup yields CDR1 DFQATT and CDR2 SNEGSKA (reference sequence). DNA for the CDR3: TGCAGTGCTAGATTGCTTGCCGGGAGTGGCACAGATACGCAGTATTTT. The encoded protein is CSARLLAGSGTDTQYF.